This T cell receptor (beta chain) was documented in a study of blood T cells in healthy people across ages. Notes on the study in general: Researchers judged that diversity estimates from one million T cells fell short of true values. The study found more naive CD4+ cells and higher diversity in long-lived than aged donors.

Sample-barcoded 5' priming and a J-beta primer mix drove a second PCR of 7 to 11 cycles. TCRdb ran MiXCR on the 5' RACE reads and lists one entry per CDR3 protein. The repertoire includes 650,000 to 1,000,000 distinct CDR3 sequences, roughly 34% of them detected once, and about an eighth sits in the top ten. Germline CDR1 and CDR2: MNHEY and SMNVEV (reference sequence). The CDR3 runs 12 residues. V was pared by 6 bases and J by 10 bases, with 8 bases of the junction left unmatched. In regard to this clonotype: The target antigen is unknown.

The sequence derives from a man between 18 and 29 years old in good health. Sequenced: blood. This chain connects TRBV27 to TRBJ1-2; TRBD1 agrees at 7 bases. The DNA of the CDR3 is TGTGCCAGCAGCGTACAGGGGATAATCTACACCTTC. Translated, it gives CASSVQGIIYTF.